The 10 T cell receptor beta chains in this list originate from one sample, sequenced in a study of shared clonotypes between healthy human individuals. CD45RO-negative, CCR7-selected cells formed the naive CD8 fraction, which excluded terminally differentiated effector memory CD45RA+ cells. Using immunoSEQ multiplex PCR, the repertoire was profiled, and TCRdb retains in-frame clones only, with some absent. The sample carries some 740,000 clones, approximately 92% recorded once. Source material: naive CD8+ T cells sorted from blood. The origin of the receptors is a man in his thirties or forties in good health.

The chain is built from TRBV5-6 and TRBJ2-1; 11 nucleotides agree with TRBD2. The germline gives CDR1 SGHDT, CDR2 YYEEEE. CDR3 length: 17 residues. After removal of 4 bases from V and 5 bases from J, the junction contained 11 bases not matched to a gene. CDR3: CASSPLLAGGPDNEQFF. The DNA for the CDR3 is TGTGCCAGCAGCCCCCTCTTAGCGGGAGGGCCCGACAATGAGCAGTTCTTC.

This clone was observed once. This chain uses TRBV27 with TRBJ1-4, with 8 nucleotides matching TRBD1. J gave up 5 bases and V 5 bases, and 7 bases lay outside the gene matches. Germline CDR1 reads MNHEY; CDR2 reads SMNVEV (reference sequence). This CDR3 has 15 amino acids. This CDR3 is CASSGRWTGNEKLFF. Written as DNA, the CDR3 is TGTGCCAGCAGTGGGCGGTGGACAGGGAATGAAAAACTGTTTTTT.

The V and J genes are TRBV29-1 and TRBJ1-2; tentatively, D is TRBD1 (6 bases). Deletions cut 7 bases from V and 6 bases from J, with 18 bases between. CDR1 SQVTM and CDR2 ANQGSEA come from the germline V gene. The CDR3 loop spans 13 amino acids. The CDR3 spells CSGVITGMNGYTF. Here the CDR3 DNA reads TGCAGCGGAGTCATAACAGGGATGAATGGCTACACCTTC.

V usage is TRBV6-1 and J usage is TRBJ2-1; D is unresolved. This CDR3 has 13 residues. The V gene's germline CDR1 is MNHNS and CDR2 SASEGT. The V end was cut by 5 bases, the J end by 4 bases, with 9 bases between. CDR3 sequence (DNA): TGTGCCAGCAGTCTGTCGACGTACAATGAGCAGTTCTTC. This gives the protein CASSLSTYNEQFF.

This chain uses TRBV28 with TRBJ2-1, with 10 nucleotides matching TRBD2. Germline CDR1 and CDR2: MDHEN and SYDVKM. The CDR3 has 15 residues. With 2 bases clipped from V and 4 bases from J, the junction kept 2 bases outside the gene matches. CDR3 residues: CASSLGTSVYNEQFF. For the CDR3, the DNA is TGTGCCAGCAGTTTAGGGACTAGCGTATACAATGAGCAGTTCTTC.

The chain has TRBV11-2 and TRBJ2-7; 9 nucleotides line up with TRBD2. The CDR3 spans 15 residues. Germline V gene lookup returns CDR1 SGHAT and CDR2 FQNNGV. J lost 4 bases, V lost 6 bases, and 10 bases had no gene match. CDR3 region: CASSLQAGGPYEQYF. DNA of the CDR3: TGTGCCAGCAGTTTGCAAGCGGGAGGACCATACGAGCAGTACTTC.

The rearrangement joins TRBV7-9 to TRBJ2-1, with TRBD2 as a possible D gene (5 bases). The CDR3 covers 13 residues. The germline CDR1 and CDR2 sequences are SEHNR and FQNEAQ (reference sequence). V lost 5 bases and J 15 bases, leaving 20 bases between the germline ends. The CDR3 nucleotides read TGTGCCAGCAGCCTACCAAGCGGAACCCGGCGGTTCTTC. Translated, it gives CASSLPSGTRRFF.

The chain has TRBV11-1 and TRBJ2-5; D remains ambiguous. Germline-derived CDR1 and CDR2 are SGHAT and FQDESV (reference sequence). V gave up 5 bases and J gave up 1 base, with 11 bases separating them. The CDR3 contains 14 residues. The CDR3: CASSPRYIQETQYF. The CDR3 bases are TGTGCCAGCAGCCCAAGGTACATCCAAGAGACCCAGTACTTC.

The chain combines TRBV4-2 with TRBJ2-7; D gene ambiguous. CDR1 LGHNA and CDR2 YNFKEQ come from the germline V gene. V lost 9 bases to trimming and J lost 0 bases, with 15 bases between them. CDR3 size: 14 residues. CDR3 residues: CASTKGYDSYEQYF. In DNA form, the CDR3 reads TGTGCCAGTACAAAGGGATACGACTCCTACGAGCAGTACTTC.

This clone was detected a few times. The genes are TRBV27 and TRBJ2-7; D is uncertain. Germline CDR1 MNHEY, CDR2 SMNVEV (reference sequence). The germline V and J ends were trimmed by 4 bases and 0 bases, with 7 bases remaining between them. The CDR3 is made up of 13 amino acids. The CDR3 bases are TGTGCCAGCAGTTCTAGAGGCTCCTACGAGCAGTACTTC. Translation gives CASSSRGSYEQYF.